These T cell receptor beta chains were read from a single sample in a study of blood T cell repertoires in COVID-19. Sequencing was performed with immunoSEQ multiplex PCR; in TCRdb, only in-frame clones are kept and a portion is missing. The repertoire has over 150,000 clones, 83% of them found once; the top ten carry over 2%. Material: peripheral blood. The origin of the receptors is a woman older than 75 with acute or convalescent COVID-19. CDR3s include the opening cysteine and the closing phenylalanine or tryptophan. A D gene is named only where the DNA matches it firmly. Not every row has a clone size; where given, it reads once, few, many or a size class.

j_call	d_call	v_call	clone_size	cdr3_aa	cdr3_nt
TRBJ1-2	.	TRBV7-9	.	CASSFATVNYGYTF	TGTGCCAGCAGCTTCGCAACAGTCAACTATGGCTACACCTTC
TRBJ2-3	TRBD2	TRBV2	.	CASTASGRTTDTQYF	TGTGCCAGCACTGCTAGCGGGAGAACAACAGATACGCAGTATTTT
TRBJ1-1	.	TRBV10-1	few	CASSKTDGDTEAFF	TGCGCCAGCAGTAAGACTGACGGGGACACTGAAGCTTTCTTT
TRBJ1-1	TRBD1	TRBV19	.	CASSIQGTGVRTEAFF	TGTGCCAGTAGTATCCAAGGGACAGGGGTGAGGACTGAAGCTTTCTTT
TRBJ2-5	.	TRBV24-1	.	CATSDSRQGGETQYF	TGTGCCACCAGTGATTCCCGTCAGGGCGGAGAGACCCAGTACTTC
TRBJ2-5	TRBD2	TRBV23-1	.	CASIEGSGFQETQYF	TGCGCCAGCATAGAGGGTAGCGGGTTCCAAGAGACCCAGTACTTC
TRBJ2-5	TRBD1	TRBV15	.	CATSSPRDRGKETQYF	TGTGCCACCAGCAGCCCCCGGGACAGGGGAAAAGAGACCCAGTACTTC
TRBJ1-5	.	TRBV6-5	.	CASSYRGLEGQPQHF	TGTGCCAGCAGTTACCGCGGCTTGGAGGGGCAGCCCCAGCATTTT
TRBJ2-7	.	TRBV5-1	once	CASSLAAGSFGEQYF	TGCGCCAGCAGCTTGGCCGCGGGTTCTTTTGGGGAGCAGTACTTC
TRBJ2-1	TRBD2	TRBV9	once	CASSVAPGLAAYNEQFF	TGTGCCAGCAGCGTAGCACCGGGACTAGCGGCCTACAATGAGCAGTTCTTC
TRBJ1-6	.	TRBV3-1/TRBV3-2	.	CASSRMSGSNSPLHF	TGTGCCAGCAGCCGTATGTCCGGGAGTAATTCACCCCTCCACTTT
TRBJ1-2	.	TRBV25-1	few	CASSEEGNYGYTF	TGTGCCAGCAGTGAGGAGGGAAACTATGGCTACACCTTC
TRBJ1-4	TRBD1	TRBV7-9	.	CASSPLGQSTEKLFF	TGTGCCAGCAGCCCCCTGGGACAGTCCACCGAAAAACTGTTTTTT
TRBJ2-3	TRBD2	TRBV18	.	CASSPSGEVTDTQYF	TGTGCCAGCTCACCGAGCGGGGAGGTGACAGATACGCAGTATTTT
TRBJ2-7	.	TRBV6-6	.	CASSYGGSYEQYF	TGTGCCAGCAGTTATGGGGGCAGCTACGAGCAGTACTTC
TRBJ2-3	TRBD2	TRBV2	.	CASSGTSGGAGTDTQYF	TGTGCCAGCAGCGGGACTAGCGGGGGGGCTGGCACAGATACGCAGTATTTT
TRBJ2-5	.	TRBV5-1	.	CASSLINMGLGETQYF	TGCGCCAGCAGCTTGATAAATATGGGGCTCGGGGAGACCCAGTACTTC
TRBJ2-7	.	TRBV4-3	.	CASSRRVGPYEQYF	TGCGCCAGCAGCCGAAGGGTGGGGCCCTACGAGCAGTACTTC
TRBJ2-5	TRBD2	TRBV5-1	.	CASSSGGLGTVQETQYF	TGCGCCAGCAGCTCGGGGGGGCTCGGGACGGTACAAGAGACCCAGTACTTC
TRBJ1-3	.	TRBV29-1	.	CSVRSGNTIYF	TGCAGCGTTCGCTCTGGAAACACCATATATTTT
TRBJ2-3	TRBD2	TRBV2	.	CASSLTGASGSTDTQYF	TGTGCCAGCAGCCTGACCGGGGCTAGCGGTAGCACAGATACGCAGTATTTT
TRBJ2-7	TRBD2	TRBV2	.	CASRLGPGLAGVSYEQYF	TGTGCCAGCAGACTTGGCCCGGGACTAGCGGGGGTGTCCTACGAGCAGTACTTC
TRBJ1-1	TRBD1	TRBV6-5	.	CASKNRGMNTEAFF	TGTGCCAGCAAGAACAGGGGAATGAACACTGAAGCTTTCTTT
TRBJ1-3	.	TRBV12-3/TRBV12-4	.	CASSFLMGNTIYF	TGTGCCAGCAGTTTTCTTATGGGCAACACCATATATTTT
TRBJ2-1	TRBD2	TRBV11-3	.	CASSLDGGRASYEQFF	TGTGCCAGCAGCTTAGATGGCGGGAGGGCCAGTTATGAGCAGTTCTTC
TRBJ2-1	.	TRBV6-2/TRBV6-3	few	CASSRPGASLNNEQFF	TGTGCCAGCAGTAGACCAGGGGCCTCCCTTAACAATGAGCAGTTCTTC
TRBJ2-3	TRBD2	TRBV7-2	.	CASSLAASGGVTDTQYF	TGTGCCAGCAGCTTAGCAGCTAGCGGGGGGGTCACAGATACGCAGTATTTT
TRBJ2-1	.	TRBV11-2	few	CASSLKLGNEQFF	TGTGCCAGCAGCCTAAAACTAGGGAATGAGCAGTTCTTC
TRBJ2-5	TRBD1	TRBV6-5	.	CASRYPGGAETQYF	TGTGCCAGCAGATATCCAGGGGGCGCGGAGACCCAGTACTTC
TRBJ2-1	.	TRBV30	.	CAWISGLGEQFF	TGTGCCTGGATCTCAGGTTTGGGTGAGCAGTTCTTC
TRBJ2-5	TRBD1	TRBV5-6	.	CASSLVGFGTGEETQYF	TGTGCCAGCAGCTTGGTTGGCTTTGGGACAGGGGAAGAGACCCAGTACTTC
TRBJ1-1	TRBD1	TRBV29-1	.	CSGTGTGDEAFF	TGCAGCGGAACCGGGACAGGGGATGAAGCTTTCTTT
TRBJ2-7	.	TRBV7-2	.	CASSGPVEQYF	TGTGCCAGCAGCGGCCCAGTCGAGCAGTACTTC
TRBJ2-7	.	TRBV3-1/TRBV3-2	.	CASSQGPGTFYEQYF	TGTGCCAGCAGCCAAGGTCCGGGAACCTTCTACGAGCAGTACTTC
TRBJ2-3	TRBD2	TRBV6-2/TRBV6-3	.	CASSRGLAGGTDTQYF	TGTGCCAGCAGCCGAGGACTAGCGGGGGGCACAGATACGCAGTATTTT
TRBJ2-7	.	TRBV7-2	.	CASSLEWGRRAYEQYF	TGTGCCAGCAGCTTAGAGTGGGGCAGGCGAGCCTACGAGCAGTACTTC
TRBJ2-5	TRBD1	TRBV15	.	CATSRDRVTQYF	TGTGCCACCAGCCGGGACAGGGTGACCCAGTACTTC
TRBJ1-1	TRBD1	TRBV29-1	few	CSVSTGMSTEAFF	TGCAGCGTCTCGACAGGGATGAGCACTGAAGCTTTCTTT
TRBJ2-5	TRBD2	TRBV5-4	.	CASSPGGLGEGETQYF	TGTGCCAGCAGCCCGGGAGGCCTAGGGGAAGGAGAGACCCAGTACTTC
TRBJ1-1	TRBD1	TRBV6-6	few	CASTNRWDSEAFF	TGTGCCAGCACCAACAGGTGGGACAGTGAAGCTTTCTTT
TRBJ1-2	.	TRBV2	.	CASSLDRTANYGYTF	TGTGCCAGCAGTCTAGACAGGACAGCTAACTATGGCTACACCTTC